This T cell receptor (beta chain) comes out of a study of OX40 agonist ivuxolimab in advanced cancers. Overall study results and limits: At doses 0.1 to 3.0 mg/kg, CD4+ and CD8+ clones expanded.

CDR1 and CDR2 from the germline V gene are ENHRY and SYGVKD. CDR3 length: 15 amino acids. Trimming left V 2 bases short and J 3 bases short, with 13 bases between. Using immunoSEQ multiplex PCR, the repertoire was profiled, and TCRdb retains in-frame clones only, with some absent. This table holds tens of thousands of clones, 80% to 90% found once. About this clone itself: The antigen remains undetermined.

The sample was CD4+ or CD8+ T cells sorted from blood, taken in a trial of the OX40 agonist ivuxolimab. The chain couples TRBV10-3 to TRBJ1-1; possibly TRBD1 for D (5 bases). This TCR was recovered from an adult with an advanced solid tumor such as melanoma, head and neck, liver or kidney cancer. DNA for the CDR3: TGTGCCATCAGTGAGGACGGGGGTGGTGACACTGAAGCTTTCTTT. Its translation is CAISEDGGGDTEAFF.